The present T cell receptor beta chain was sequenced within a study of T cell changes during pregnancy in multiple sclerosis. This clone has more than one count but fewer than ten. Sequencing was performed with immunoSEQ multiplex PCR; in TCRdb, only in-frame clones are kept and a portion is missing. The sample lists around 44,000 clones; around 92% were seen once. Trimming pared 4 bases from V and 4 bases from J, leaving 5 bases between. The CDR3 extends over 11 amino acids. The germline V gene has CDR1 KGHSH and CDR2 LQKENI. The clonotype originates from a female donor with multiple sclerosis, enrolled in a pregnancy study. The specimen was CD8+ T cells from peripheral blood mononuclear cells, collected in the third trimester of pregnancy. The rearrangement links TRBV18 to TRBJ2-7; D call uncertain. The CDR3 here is CASSRTYEQYF. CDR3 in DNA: TGTGCCAGCTCACGCACTTACGAGCAGTACTTC.